This T cell receptor beta chain derives from a study of cytomegalovirus exposure and HLA in healthy donors. The CDR3 runs 13 residues. Germline lookup yields CDR1 MGHDK and CDR2 SYGVNS. As for this clone: The antigen is not known. Mismatch with germline at one junction end may stem from a read error. The sample has other DNA sequences that encode this CDR3 too.

Points from the study as a whole: TCR beta sequences reportedly predicted most subjects' HLA-A and HLA-B alleles accurately. Follow-up analysis later connected one missense variant in DCLRE1C with trimming of TCR beta V- and J-genes. It was in a later analysis that TCR association rates were seen to vary by HLA locus, highest for DRB1 and lowest for HLA-C.

Vbeta (60) and Jbeta (13) primers were used in the PCR. Sequencing was performed with immunoSEQ multiplex PCR; in TCRdb, only in-frame clones are kept and a portion is missing. The sample carries some 87,000 clones, 62% recorded once. The V call is TRBV25-1, the J call TRBJ1-1, with D unresolved. This clonotype was sampled from a woman in her thirties in good health and CMV-seropositive. Sequenced sample: PBMCs. CDR3 sequence: CASSAGSNTEAFF. The CDR3 bases are TGTGCCAGTAGTGCGGGATCAAATACTGAAGCTTTCTTT.